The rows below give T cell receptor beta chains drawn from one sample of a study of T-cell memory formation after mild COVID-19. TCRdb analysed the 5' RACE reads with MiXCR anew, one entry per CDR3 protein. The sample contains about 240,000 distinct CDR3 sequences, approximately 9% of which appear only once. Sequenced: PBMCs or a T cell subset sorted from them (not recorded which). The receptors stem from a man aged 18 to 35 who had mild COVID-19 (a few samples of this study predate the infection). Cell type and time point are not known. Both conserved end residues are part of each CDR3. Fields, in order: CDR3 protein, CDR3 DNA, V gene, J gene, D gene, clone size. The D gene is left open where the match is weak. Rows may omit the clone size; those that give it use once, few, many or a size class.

CASSTPSGDNEQFF	TGTGCCAGCAGCACACCTAGCGGGGACAATGAGCAGTTCTTC	TRBV11-3	TRBJ2-1	TRBD2	few
CAIRPGTGGDEQYF	TGTGCCATCAGACCGGGGACAGGGGGTGACGAGCAGTACTTC	TRBV10-3	TRBJ2-7	TRBD1	once
CASSMAGSGNTIYF	TGTGCCAGCAGCATGGCGGGCTCTGGAAACACCATATATTTT	TRBV7-9	TRBJ1-3	.	.
CASSPSGGFTEAFF	TGTGCCAGCAGCCCCTCGGGGGGATTCACTGAAGCTTTCTTT	TRBV7-9	TRBJ1-1	.	.
CASSSSRFNQPQHF	TGTGCCAGCAGTTCATCCAGGTTCAATCAGCCCCAGCATTTT	TRBV6-2/TRBV6-3	TRBJ1-5	.	.
CSARHWTSGGPAQYF	TGCAGTGCTAGGCATTGGACTAGCGGGGGCCCTGCGCAGTATTTT	TRBV20-1	TRBJ2-3	TRBD2	.
CASSLTAGGLNTEAFF	TGTGCCAGCAGCTTAACCGCGGGGGGGTTGAACACTGAAGCTTTCTTT	TRBV7-3	TRBJ1-1	.	few
CASTTDRGPGTEAFF	TGTGCCAGCACCACTGACAGGGGGCCGGGCACTGAAGCTTTCTTT	TRBV12-3/TRBV12-4	TRBJ1-1	TRBD1	.
CASSRVRGDEKLFF	TGTGCCAGCAGCCGGGTCAGGGGTGATGAAAAACTGTTTTTT	TRBV7-9	TRBJ1-4	.	.
CASSLTGSLYGYTF	TGCGCCAGCAGTCTCACGGGATCACTCTATGGCTACACCTTC	TRBV5-1	TRBJ1-2	.	.
CASSQSLGINEQFF	TGTGCCAGCAGCCAATCACTAGGAATCAATGAGCAGTTCTTC	TRBV16	TRBJ2-1	.	.
CASTPSGHNEQFF	TGTGCCAGCACGCCTAGCGGACACAATGAGCAGTTCTTC	TRBV6-2/TRBV6-3	TRBJ2-1	TRBD2	few
CASSLRTGGVAGELFF	TGCGCCAGCAGCCTACGGACAGGGGGTGTAGCCGGGGAGCTGTTTTTT	TRBV5-1	TRBJ2-2	TRBD1	.
CASSLSLAADEQFF	TGTGCCAGCAGCTTATCTCTAGCGGCTGACGAGCAGTTCTTC	TRBV7-9	TRBJ2-1	TRBD2	many
CASRAGTEEAFF	TGTGCCAGCAGGGCCGGGACAGAAGAAGCTTTCTTT	TRBV2	TRBJ1-1	TRBD1	.
CASSLNRGPDTQYF	TGCGCCAGCAGTCTCAACCGAGGCCCAGATACGCAGTATTTT	TRBV5-1	TRBJ2-3	.	.
CASSYSTAGNTEAFF	TGTGCCAGCAGTTACTCGACGGCAGGGAACACTGAAGCTTTCTTT	TRBV6-2/TRBV6-3	TRBJ1-1	.	many
CASSVAAGGAGETQYF	TGTGCCAGCAGCGTAGCTGCCGGGGGGGCCGGGGAGACCCAGTACTTC	TRBV9	TRBJ2-5	TRBD2	few
CASSRQVLRSEQFF	TGTGCCAGCAGTAGACAAGTCTTGAGGAGTGAGCAGTTCTTC	TRBV12-3/TRBV12-4	TRBJ2-1	.	many
CASSPAGIAGGSRIEQFF	TGTGCCAGCAGCCCAGCAGGGATAGCGGGGGGGTCCCGTATTGAGCAGTTCTTC	TRBV7-9	TRBJ2-1	TRBD2	.
CASSLELAYYNEQFF	TGTGCCAGCAGCTTAGAACTAGCGTACTACAATGAGCAGTTCTTC	TRBV7-9	TRBJ2-1	TRBD2	many
CASSYGLAGSTGELFF	TGTGCCAGCAGCTACGGACTAGCGGGGTCCACCGGGGAGCTGTTTTTT	TRBV5-5	TRBJ2-2	TRBD2	many
CASRSRPGLQETQYF	TGTGCCAGCAGATCACGACCGGGACTTCAAGAGACCCAGTACTTC	TRBV7-2	TRBJ2-5	.	.
CAWAGDRRETQYF	TGTGCCTGGGCGGGGGACCGCCGGGAGACCCAGTACTTC	TRBV30	TRBJ2-5	TRBD2	few
CAWSAMGLSNQPQHF	TGTGCCTGGAGTGCCATGGGGTTGAGCAATCAGCCCCAGCATTTT	TRBV30	TRBJ1-5	.	.
CASSSGTLVATNEKLFF	TGTGCCAGCAGTTCCGGGACACTCGTTGCAACTAATGAAAAACTGTTTTTT	TRBV12-3/TRBV12-4	TRBJ1-4	.	.
CSAVGQQDYYGYTF	TGCAGCGCAGTGGGACAGCAAGACTACTATGGCTACACCTTC	TRBV29-1	TRBJ1-2	TRBD1	.
CASRLGGADGKLFF	TGTGCCAGCAGGCTAGGGGGGGCGGATGGAAAACTGTTTTTT	TRBV12-3/TRBV12-4	TRBJ1-4	.	.